A single TCR beta chain is shown here with its context. Antigen specificity is unknown. This sample is drawn from a study of identical twins. The study's findings and limits: Beta out-of-frame sequences displayed a weaker excess of sharing between twins.

J gave up 7 bases and V 0 bases, and 4 bases lay outside the gene matches. The germline V gene has CDR1 SGHTA and CDR2 FQGNSA. The CDR3 totals 15 residues. In TCRdb, the 5' RACE reads were re-called with MiXCR into one record per CDR3 protein. The table has under 900,000 distinct CDR3 sequences, about 20% seen once. Healthy Caucasians were all of the donors. In addition, the sample was reused for a study of T cells expressing NK-cell markers. That study adds: An anti-gamma-delta TCR antibody was added in several experiments. It restricted sorting to alpha-beta TCR-expressing T cells.

Material: PBMCs. This chain links TRBV7-2 with TRBJ1-5, with 9 bases identical to TRBD1. The TCR comes from a young woman in good health. CDR3 sequence: CASSLAQGAEQPQHF. As DNA, the CDR3 is TGTGCCAGCAGCTTAGCACAGGGGGCAGAGCAGCCCCAGCATTTT.